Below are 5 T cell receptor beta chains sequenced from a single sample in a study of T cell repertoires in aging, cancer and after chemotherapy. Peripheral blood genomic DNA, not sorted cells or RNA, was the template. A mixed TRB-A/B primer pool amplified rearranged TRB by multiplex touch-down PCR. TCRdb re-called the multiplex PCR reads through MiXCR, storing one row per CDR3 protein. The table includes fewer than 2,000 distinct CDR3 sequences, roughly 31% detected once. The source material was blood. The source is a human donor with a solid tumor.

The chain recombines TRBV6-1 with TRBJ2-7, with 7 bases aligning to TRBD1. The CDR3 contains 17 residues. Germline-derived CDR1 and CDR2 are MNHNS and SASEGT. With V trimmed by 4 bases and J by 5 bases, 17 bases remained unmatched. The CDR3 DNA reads TGTGCCAGCAGTGGATGGGACAGCTTTCGGGGTACAAACGAGCAGTACTTC. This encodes CASSGWDSFRGTNEQYF.

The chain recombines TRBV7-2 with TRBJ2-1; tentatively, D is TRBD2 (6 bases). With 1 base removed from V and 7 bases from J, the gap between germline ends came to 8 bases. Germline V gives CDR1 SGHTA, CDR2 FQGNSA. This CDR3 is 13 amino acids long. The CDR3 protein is CASSLGGENEQFF. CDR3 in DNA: TGTGCCAGCAGCTTAGGGGGGGAAAATGAGCAGTTCTTC. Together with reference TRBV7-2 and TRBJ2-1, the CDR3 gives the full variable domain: GAGVSQSPSNKVTEKGKDVELRCDPISGHTALYWYRQSLGQGLEFLIYFQGNSAPDKSGLPSDRFSAERTGGSVSTLTIQRTQQEDSAVYLCASSLGGENEQFFGPGTRLTVL.

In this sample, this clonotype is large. The DNA for the CDR3 is TGTGCCAGCAGTTTGACCGGGACTAGCAGCTACGAGCAGTACTTC. Amino acids: CASSLTGTSSYEQYF. This sequence joins TRBV6-5 and TRBJ2-7; 9 bases agree with TRBD2. This CDR3 is 15 amino acids long. The germline gives CDR1 MNHEY, CDR2 SVGAGI. J was trimmed by 3 bases and V by 4 bases; bases with no gene match: 7.

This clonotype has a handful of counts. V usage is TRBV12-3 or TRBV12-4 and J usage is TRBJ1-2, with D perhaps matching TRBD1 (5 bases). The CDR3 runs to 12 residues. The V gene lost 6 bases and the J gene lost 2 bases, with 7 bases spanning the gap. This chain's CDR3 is CASSSGNYGYTF. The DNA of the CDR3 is TGTGCCAGCAGCTCAGGGAACTATGGCTACACCTTC.

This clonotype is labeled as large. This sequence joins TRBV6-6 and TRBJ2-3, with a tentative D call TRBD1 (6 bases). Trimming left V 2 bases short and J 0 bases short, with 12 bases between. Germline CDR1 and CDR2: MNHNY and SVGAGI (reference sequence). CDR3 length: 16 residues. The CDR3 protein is CASSYVRQGSTDTQYF. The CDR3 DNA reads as TGTGCCAGCAGTTACGTACGGCAGGGGAGCACAGATACGCAGTATTTT.